This T cell receptor beta chain was sequenced in a study of shared clonotypes between healthy human individuals (dated by TCRdb to 2019 to 2021). With respect to the entire study: The cohort included three men and a couple of women between 18 and 49 years of age. For each donor, CD4 naive and CD4 memory were each given three plates, CD8 naive was given two plates, and CD8 memory was given one plate. To estimate repertoire size and how much clonotypes are shared between individuals, the study performed deep sequencing of blood TCR repertoires from five healthy adults. To increase sequencing depth and limit assay-specific biases, different laboratories used diverse techniques to prepare libraries and sequence TCR repertoires. Each donor's leukapheresis produced roughly between roughly 0.94 and 9.5 billion PBMCs. The paper's findings and limits, for the study overall: Incomplete sequencing was indicated by rarefaction of sorted-subset datasets, despite the large sequencing depth. Higher generation probabilities were observed for clonotypes shared by all four sorted-subset donors than for non-shared clonotypes. The small number of donors limited the genetic and exposure-history diversity represented. Across a few donors, roughly 5.4% of naive CD4, 3% to 3.5% of naive CD8, 2.3% of memory CD4, and 0.4% to 0.45% of memory CD8 clonotypes were shared. Larger estimated clonotype richness was generally found for naive subsets than for memory subsets. Sampling was limited to blood, and TCR repertoires in tissue likely differ from TCR repertoires in blood. Pairwise subsampling indicated that sequencing depth was expected to affect the degree of clonotype sharing among donors.

V loses 3 bases of germline sequence and J loses 2 bases, and the interval between the two ends is 12 bases. Based on the germline V gene, the CDR1 and CDR2 sequences are KGHSH and LQKENI. The CDR3 starts with the cysteine, ends with the phenylalanine, and has 15 residues. Here the CDR3 DNA is all that survives: 45 bases in frame from base 1. TCR CDR3 regions were amplified from genomic DNA by multiplex PCR using the deep immunoSEQ assay. For each cell subset, the extracted genomic DNA was distributed evenly across all wells of several immunoSEQ 96-well plates, and each plate served as one replicate. Each replicate PCR for sorted subsets received roughly 0.2 ug genomic DNA, equal to 28,000 or so T cell genomes. The purified libraries were quantified using a Qubit 3.0 fluorometer, sized with a Bioanalyzer 2100, and then quantified again using the KAPA Library Quantification kit. Every immunoSEQ 96-well plate was sequenced on a dedicated single-read 150-cycle Illumina NextSeq 550 flow cell. The published analysis was carried out like this. Because the immunoSEQ output included only junctional sequences and no quality scores, the filtering could not be the same as the filtering used for full-length reads. Sequences were annotated with PyIR, a Python wrapper for IgBLAST v1.9, and V/J genes and CDR3 were assigned using IMGT germline references. Any read was removed if the V/J assignment was weak (E-value above 1e-6), the CDR3 was missing, or the read contained stop codons, out-of-frame junctions, or ambiguous translated residues. V3J clonotypes were defined by identical inferred V gene, J gene, and CDR3 amino acid sequence. Percentage overlap between repertoires was computed as shared unique clonotypes divided by the size of the smaller repertoire. Repertoire richness was assessed with RTK rarefaction, the Chao1 estimator, and Recon v2.1 estimates of unobserved clonotypes. For all TCRbeta clonotypes obtained by the gDNA method from a few donors, generation probabilities were computed with OLGA. TCRdb's version of the immuneACCESS table is confined to in-frame rearrangements and falls short of the full clone set. An unresolved V gene accounts for under half of the shortfall where checked; the remainder is of unknown origin. The DNA was the basis for D and trimming; V, J and clone size are from that table. The sample data list 2 million to 3 million clones, and over 85% of these were observed just once. Over 0.12% of the sample comes from the top ten.

With respect to this clone: It lacks a known antigen. Base-call qualities are not available, and no considerably larger clone is one nucleotide away. The sample holds other DNA sequences that translate to the same CDR3.

Healthy HIV-negative adults with no recently reported acute infections or vaccinations were included as donors. All donors were Caucasian adults living in Nashville, Tennessee, USA. CD4+ T cells were enriched by magnetic negative selection, after which naive cells were positively selected on CD45RA and the negative fraction was taken as the memory subset. Blood was obtained by leukapheresis, after which PBMCs were separated by Ficoll-Histopaque density gradient centrifugation and cryopreserved in liquid nitrogen vapor phase. Analytical flow cytometry was used to check the purity and quantity of each magnetically sorted T cell population. From each sorted fraction, genomic DNA was isolated and quantified by UV absorbance on a Nanodrop 2000c.

Specimen: naive CD4+ T cells sorted from blood. The sample's cell subset or site label, decoded: CD45RA+ positively selected. The chain is assembled from TRBV18 and TRBJ2-3, with no reliable assignment of the D segment. The clonotype was recovered from a man aged 18 to 30 in good health. The nucleotides read TGTGCCAGCTCACCTAGGACCGGGTACACAGATACGCAGTATTTT. This yields the protein CASSPRTGYTDTQYF.